The 10 T cell receptor beta chains below were found in one sample sequenced in a study of radiotherapy plus CTLA-4 blockade in lung cancer. Sequenced by immunoSEQ multiplex PCR; TCRdb stores in-frame clones only, minus some. The data show around 100,000 clones, approximately 80% seen once. Sequences were derived from peripheral blood, sampled from a patient treated with radiotherapy plus ipilimumab. The receptors come from a human donor with non-small cell lung cancer that progressed on radiotherapy plus ipilimumab. Some clones in this sample may be carry-over from other donors' samples.

J is TRBJ1-1 and V is TRBV5-5; D gene unclear. This CDR3 spans 14 amino acids. CDR1 and CDR2 from the germline V gene are SGHKS and YYEKEE (reference sequence). The ends were cut back, 4 bases at V and 0 bases at J, with 10 bases in the middle. The CDR3 nucleotides read TGTGCCAGCAGCGTGACCCGCATGAACACTGAAGCTTTCTTT. Its protein product is CASSVTRMNTEAFF.

Turning to this clone: One end of the junction does not line up with germline, which may come from a read error. The V gene is TRBV7-3, the J gene TRBJ2-3; maybe TRBD2 (7 bases). This CDR3 has 13 amino acids. Germline CDR1 SGHTA, CDR2 FQGTGA. DNA of the CDR3: TGTGCCAGCAGTAATGTAGTTGAGGGGGGGCTGCATTTT. Residues: CASSNVVEGGLHF.

The chain recombines TRBV4-3 with TRBJ2-5, with D possibly matching TRBD1 (6 bases). Per the germline V gene, CDR1 is LGHNA and CDR2 is YSLEER. V was clipped by 4 bases and J by 4 bases, with 16 bases between them. CDR3 length equals 15 residues. The CDR3 sequence: CASSRLLGGGETQYF. CDR3 nucleotide sequence: TGCGCCAGCAGCCGCCTACTAGGGGGTGGAGAGACCCAGTACTTC.

The gene calls are TRBV4-1 and TRBJ2-1; D unresolved. This CDR3 region has 11 residues. The V end lost 5 bases, the J end lost 4 bases, and 3 bases lay between the germline ends. The germline V gene encodes CDR1 MGHRA and CDR2 YSYEKL. For the CDR3, the DNA is TGCGCCAGCAGCAAATACAATGAGCAGTTCTTC. As protein: CASSKYNEQFF.

J is TRBJ2-1 and V is TRBV7-6; the D gene is possibly TRBD1 (5 bases). With 4 bases removed from V and 7 bases from J, the gap between germline ends came to 23 bases. This CDR3 has 17 amino acids. Per germline, CDR1 SGHVS and CDR2 FNYEAQ. In DNA form, the CDR3 reads TGTGCCAGCAGCTCCCCCCTGGAAGGCACAGGAGAAAATGAGCAGTTCTTC. It codes for CASSSPLEGTGENEQFF.

V gene TRBV5-4 combines with J gene TRBJ2-7; a possible D gene is TRBD2 (6 bases). CDR1 SGHNT and CDR2 YYREEE come from the germline V gene (reference sequence). The CDR3 has 15 residues. V lost 5 bases and J 0 bases, leaving 15 bases between the germline ends. The CDR3 reads CASSQGGSSSYEQYF. CDR3 coding DNA: TGTGCCAGCAGTCAAGGAGGGTCGAGCTCCTACGAGCAGTACTTC.

This clone was seen more than once but under ten times. The CDR3, as DNA: TGTGCCAGCAGCTTATCAGGGACTTATGGCTACACCTTC. Translation: CASSLSGTYGYTF. V and J are TRBV7-3 and TRBJ1-2; D is perhaps TRBD1 (5 bases). V was shortened by 2 bases and J by 5 bases, with 9 bases between the two germline ends. This CDR3 spans 13 amino acids. Germline V gives CDR1 SGHTA, CDR2 FQGTGA. Filled out from reference TRBV7-3 and TRBJ1-2, the complete variable domain reads GAGVSQTPSNKVTEKGKYVELRCDPISGHTALYWYRQSLGQGPEFLIYFQGTGAADDSGLPNDRFFAVRPEGSVSTLKIQRTERGDSAVYLCASSLSGTYGYTFGSGTRLTVV.

V gene TRBV27 combines with J gene TRBJ2-7; possibly TRBD1 for D (5 bases). Germline CDR1 MNHEY, CDR2 SMNVEV (reference sequence). This CDR3 comprises 13 residues. V lost 6 bases and J 3 bases, leaving 12 bases between the germline ends. The CDR3 protein is CASRLQRGYEQYF. For the CDR3, the DNA is TGTGCCAGCAGATTGCAAAGGGGCTACGAGCAGTACTTC.

This chain connects TRBV27 to TRBJ1-1, with D tentatively TRBD1 (5 bases). V was pared by 6 bases and J by 4 bases, with 15 bases between. CDR3 size: 14 residues. CDR1 MNHEY and CDR2 SMNVEV come from the germline V gene (reference sequence). The CDR3 DNA reads TGTGCCAGCAGGATCGTAGGGGATAGCACTGAAGCTTTCTTT. Its translation: CASRIVGDSTEAFF.

The chain combines TRBV19 with TRBJ1-5; D remains unclear. Deletions cut 0 bases from V and 2 bases from J, with 14 bases between. Germline CDR1 is LNHDA and CDR2 is SQIVND (reference sequence). This CDR3 region has 17 residues. CDR3 loop: CASSIDTSRRGNQPQHF. In nucleotides, the CDR3 is TGTGCCAGTAGTATAGACACGTCGCGGCGGGGCAATCAGCCCCAGCATTTT.